A selection of T cell receptor beta chains follows, all from one sample in a study of memory B cells and T cells in multiple sclerosis. Their antigens remain unidentified. TCRdb's table, derived via immunoSEQ multiplex PCR, lists solely in-frame clones and lacks some. The table records around 30,000 clones, around 86% of them present only once. Sequences were obtained from PBMCs from blood kept in culture. These receptor sequences come from a human donor with multiple sclerosis. Each CDR3 is given with its conserved first and last residue. Each record gives: clone size, V gene, J gene, D gene, CDR3 protein, CDR3 DNA. A D gene is named only where the DNA matches it firmly. A clone size is listed for some rows: how often the clone was seen (once, few, many), or a class if it is expanded.

abundance: -; v_gene: TRBV2; j_gene: TRBJ2-1; d_gene: TRBD2; CDR3aa: CASRAGEGGNEQFF; CDR3nt: TGTGCCAGCAGAGCGGGAGAAGGTGGCAATGAGCAGTTCTTC
abundance: -; v_gene: TRBV23-1; j_gene: TRBJ1-1; d_gene: -; CDR3aa: CASSHCGTEAFF; CDR3nt: TGCGCCAGCAGTCACTGTGGGACTGAAGCTTTCTTT
abundance: few; v_gene: TRBV6-5; j_gene: TRBJ2-5; d_gene: TRBD2; CDR3aa: CASRPLAGGQGAQYF; CDR3nt: TGTGCCAGCAGACCTTTAGCGGGGGGGCAGGGGGCCCAGTACTTC
abundance: -; v_gene: TRBV19; j_gene: TRBJ1-5; d_gene: TRBD1; CDR3aa: CASKGRQGQPQHF; CDR3nt: TGTGCCAGTAAGGGTAGACAGGGACAGCCCCAGCATTTT
abundance: -; v_gene: TRBV7-3; j_gene: TRBJ2-1; d_gene: TRBD2; CDR3aa: CASSLVASGTQFF; CDR3nt: TGTGCCAGCAGCTTAGTAGCTAGCGGGACGCAGTTCTTC
abundance: -; v_gene: TRBV21-1; j_gene: TRBJ2-7; d_gene: -; CDR3aa: CASSKEEAGGSPYEQYF; CDR3nt: TGTGCCAGCAGCAAAGAGGAAGCAGGGGGGAGCCCCTACGAGCAGTACTTC
abundance: -; v_gene: TRBV11-2; j_gene: TRBJ1-2; d_gene: -; CDR3aa: CASSVPPGPGYTF; CDR3nt: TGTGCCAGCAGCGTCCCTCCAGGGCCTGGCTACACCTTC
abundance: once; v_gene: TRBV6-5; j_gene: TRBJ1-2; d_gene: -; CDR3aa: CASADRNYGYTF; CDR3nt: TGTGCCAGCGCTGACAGAAACTATGGCTACACCTTC
abundance: -; v_gene: TRBV6-5; j_gene: TRBJ2-2; d_gene: -; CDR3aa: CASSSSMGRGGELFF; CDR3nt: TGTGCCAGCAGTTCCTCGATGGGCCGCGGCGGGGAGCTGTTTTTT
abundance: -; v_gene: TRBV7-2; j_gene: TRBJ2-3; d_gene: -; CDR3aa: CASSLRPGGTDTQYF; CDR3nt: TGTGCCAGCAGCTTACGACCAGGAGGCACAGATACGCAGTATTTT
abundance: -; v_gene: TRBV4-1; j_gene: TRBJ2-6; d_gene: -; CDR3aa: CASSPFVGSGANVLTF; CDR3nt: TGCGCCAGCAGCCCTTTTGTAGGGTCTGGGGCCAACGTCCTGACTTTC
abundance: once; v_gene: TRBV7-2; j_gene: TRBJ2-3; d_gene: -; CDR3aa: CASSLAIGMSTDTQYF; CDR3nt: TGTGCCAGCAGCTTAGCGATAGGTATGAGCACAGATACGCAGTATTTT
abundance: -; v_gene: TRBV9; j_gene: TRBJ1-1; d_gene: -; CDR3aa: CASSPHRGQNTEAFF; CDR3nt: TGTGCCAGCAGCCCCCATCGGGGCCAAAACACTGAAGCTTTCTTT
abundance: -; v_gene: TRBV7-3; j_gene: TRBJ2-2; d_gene: TRBD2; CDR3aa: CASSLRTSGRSTGELFF; CDR3nt: TGTGCCAGCAGCCTACGGACTAGCGGGAGATCCACCGGGGAGCTGTTTTTT
abundance: -; v_gene: TRBV30; j_gene: TRBJ1-1; d_gene: -; CDR3aa: CACWTVNTEAFF; CDR3nt: TGTGCCTGCTGGACGGTGAACACTGAAGCTTTCTTT
abundance: -; v_gene: TRBV19; j_gene: TRBJ2-1; d_gene: -; CDR3aa: CASSSPPGAGFFYNEQFF; CDR3nt: TGTGCCAGTAGTTCCCCCCCGGGGGCGGGGTTTTTCTACAATGAGCAGTTCTTC
abundance: -; v_gene: TRBV28; j_gene: TRBJ2-7; d_gene: TRBD1; CDR3aa: CASSFLRDRAYEQYF; CDR3nt: TGTGCCAGCAGTTTCCTCCGGGACAGGGCCTACGAGCAGTACTTC
abundance: -; v_gene: TRBV5-5; j_gene: TRBJ2-7; d_gene: -; CDR3aa: CASSFRLNYEQYF; CDR3nt: TGTGCCAGCAGCTTTAGACTCAACTACGAGCAGTACTTC
abundance: -; v_gene: TRBV27; j_gene: TRBJ2-7; d_gene: -; CDR3aa: CASSFGGSEQYF; CDR3nt: TGTGCCAGCAGTTTTGGGGGCTCCGAGCAGTACTTC
abundance: -; v_gene: TRBV5-6; j_gene: TRBJ2-7; d_gene: -; CDR3aa: CASSRGPMDLYEQYF; CDR3nt: TGTGCCAGCAGCCGGGGACCAATGGATCTCTACGAGCAGTACTTC
abundance: -; v_gene: TRBV18; j_gene: TRBJ1-4; d_gene: -; CDR3aa: CASSPPTASEKLFF; CDR3nt: TGTGCCAGCTCACCACCGACAGCTTCTGAAAAACTGTTTTTT
abundance: -; v_gene: TRBV25-1; j_gene: TRBJ2-1; d_gene: TRBD1; CDR3aa: CASSDRGGLSYNEQFF; CDR3nt: TGTGCCAGCAGTGACCGAGGGGGCCTCTCCTACAATGAGCAGTTCTTC
abundance: -; v_gene: TRBV2; j_gene: TRBJ2-5; d_gene: TRBD2; CDR3aa: CATRTSGGQRGIQYF; CDR3nt: TGTGCCACCCGGACTAGCGGGGGGCAACGGGGAATCCAGTACTTC
abundance: -; v_gene: TRBV9; j_gene: TRBJ2-2; d_gene: -; CDR3aa: CASSPHQNTGELFF; CDR3nt: TGTGCCAGCAGCCCCCACCAGAACACCGGGGAGCTGTTTTTT
abundance: -; v_gene: TRBV11-1; j_gene: TRBJ1-5; d_gene: -; CDR3aa: CASSLGPGGDSQPQHF; CDR3nt: TGTGCCAGCAGCTTGGGGCCTGGGGGGGACTCACAGCCCCAGCATTTT